These T cell receptor beta chains were read from a single sample in a study of OX40 agonist ivuxolimab in advanced cancers. Method: immunoSEQ multiplex PCR; TCRdb's copy keeps in-frame clones and lacks some. Among approximately 90,000 clones listed, around 90% were seen once. The sample consisted of CD4+ or CD8+ T cells sorted from blood, taken in a trial of the OX40 agonist ivuxolimab. Receptors originate from an adult with an advanced solid tumor such as melanoma, head and neck, liver or kidney cancer. CDR3s include the opening cysteine and the closing phenylalanine or tryptophan. The order of the fields is D gene, V gene, clone size, J gene, CDR3 protein, CDR3 DNA. D genes are given only for firm matches. Rows give clone size only sometimes, using once, few, many, or a class for an expanded clone.

-,TRBV7-9,once,TRBJ2-3,CASSGYRPDTQYF,TGTGCCAGCAGCGGGTACAGGCCAGATACGCAGTATTTT
-,TRBV29-1,-,TRBJ2-1,CSAPKGREQFF,TGCAGCGCTCCTAAAGGCCGCGAGCAGTTCTTC
-,TRBV7-9,-,TRBJ1-1,CASSDGNPNTEAFF,TGTGCCAGCAGTGACGGAAACCCTAACACTGAAGCTTTCTTT
TRBD1,TRBV30,-,TRBJ1-5,CAWSGVGGGVQPQHF,TGTGCCTGGAGTGGTGTTGGAGGGGGCGTTCAGCCCCAGCATTTT
-,TRBV13,once,TRBJ2-5,CASSLASGEKGETQYF,TGTGCCAGCAGCTTAGCATCAGGAGAAAAGGGGGAGACCCAGTACTTC
-,TRBV2,-,TRBJ2-3,CASSVMATDTQYF,TGTGCCAGCAGTGTCATGGCTACAGATACGCAGTATTTT
TRBD1,TRBV18,few,TRBJ1-2,CASSEGAGGTNYGYTF,TGTGCCAGCTCAGAAGGGGCAGGGGGCACTAACTATGGCTACACCTTC
-,TRBV5-4,-,TRBJ1-2,CASSAQATYGYTF,TGTGCCAGCAGCGCACAGGCCACCTATGGCTACACCTTC
TRBD1,TRBV10-3,-,TRBJ1-1,CAIHSGQAANTEAFF,TGTGCCATCCATTCGGGACAGGCAGCGAACACTGAAGCTTTCTTT
-,TRBV7-2,-,TRBJ2-1,CASSLSSTYNEQFF,TGTGCCAGCAGCTTAAGTTCGACTTACAATGAGCAGTTCTTC
-,TRBV10-2,-,TRBJ1-2,CASSERSHGYTF,TGCGCCAGCAGTGAAAGGAGTCATGGCTACACCTTC
TRBD1,TRBV6-1,-,TRBJ1-4,CASSALPGQGARGEKLFF,TGTGCCAGCAGTGCCCTCCCGGGACAGGGGGCGCGTGGTGAAAAACTGTTTTTT
-,TRBV2,-,TRBJ1-1,CASVAQGSGTEAFF,TGTGCCAGCGTCGCCCAGGGGAGTGGCACTGAAGCTTTCTTT
-,TRBV19,once,TRBJ2-2,CASSPMSTGELFF,TGTGCCAGTAGTCCCATGAGCACCGGGGAGCTGTTTTTT
-,TRBV6-6,-,TRBJ2-1,CASTDRPLEKQFF,TGTGCCAGCACGGACAGACCATTAGAAAAGCAGTTCTTC
-,TRBV6-1,-,TRBJ1-1,CASSAERGAFF,TGTGCCAGCAGTGCAGAGCGGGGAGCTTTCTTT
-,TRBV5-4,-,TRBJ2-1,CASSAALLVDEQFF,TGTGCCAGCAGCGCTGCCTTGCTCGTCGATGAGCAGTTCTTC
-,TRBV18,-,TRBJ2-4,CASSPEAKNIQYF,TGTGCCAGCTCACCAGAAGCCAAAAACATTCAGTACTTC
-,TRBV5-1,-,TRBJ1-6,CASSLGQDVTNSPLHF,TGCGCCAGCAGCTTGGGGCAAGATGTGACTAATTCACCCCTCCACTTT
-,TRBV4-3,-,TRBJ1-1,CASSRGLGVNTEAFF,TGCGCCAGCAGCCGCGGTCTGGGAGTTAACACTGAAGCTTTCTTT
TRBD2,TRBV5-1,-,TRBJ2-1,CASSRTSFSYNEQFF,TGCGCCAGCAGCCGGACTAGTTTCTCCTACAATGAGCAGTTCTTC
-,TRBV28,once,TRBJ2-7,CASSSFQGYEQYF,TGTGCCAGCAGTTCATTTCAGGGTTACGAGCAGTACTTC
TRBD1,TRBV7-2,-,TRBJ1-2,CASSLGPTGADGYTF,TGTGCCAGCAGCTTAGGGCCTACAGGGGCCGATGGCTACACCTTC
-,TRBV19,-,TRBJ2-2,CASSPSGLPNGELFF,TGTGCCAGTAGCCCTTCTGGGCTACCCAACGGGGAGCTGTTTTTT
-,TRBV2,-,TRBJ2-7,CASSDIPRGQYF,TGTGCCAGCAGTGATATCCCTCGAGGGCAGTACTTC
TRBD1,TRBV18,-,TRBJ1-2,CASSLETGGFTDYGYTF,TGTGCCAGCTCACTGGAGACAGGGGGTTTTACTGACTATGGCTACACCTTC
TRBD1,TRBV7-9,few,TRBJ1-6,CASSTRDRVPALHF,TGTGCCAGCAGCACCCGGGACAGGGTCCCGGCCCTCCACTTT
TRBD2,TRBV2,-,TRBJ2-3,CASSETSGVSTDTQYF,TGTGCCAGCAGTGAGACTAGCGGGGTGAGCACAGATACGCAGTATTTT
-,TRBV5-1,-,TRBJ1-3,CASSLADGNTIYF,TGCGCCAGCAGCTTGGCAGATGGAAACACCATATATTTT
-,TRBV7-9,-,TRBJ1-5,CASSSVGNQPQHF,TGTGCCAGCAGCTCGGTGGGCAATCAGCCCCAGCATTTT
TRBD1,TRBV27,-,TRBJ1-2,CASSFGTGLGGYTF,TGTGCCAGCAGTTTCGGGACAGGCCTCGGCGGCTACACCTTC
-,TRBV9,-,TRBJ2-7,CASSVAQGGEQYF,TGTGCCAGCAGCGTAGCTCAAGGTGGCGAGCAGTACTTC
-,TRBV14,-,TRBJ1-6,CASSQDPQHNSPLHF,TGTGCCAGCAGCCAAGATCCACAGCATAATTCACCCCTCCACTTT
-,TRBV30,-,TRBJ1-5,CAWSLRNQPQHF,TGTGCCTGGAGTTTGCGGAATCAGCCCCAGCATTTT